This entry concerns a single TCR beta chain. The length of the CDR3 is 11 residues. The germline CDR1 and CDR2 sequences are KGHDR and SFDVKD. V lost 4 bases, J lost 3 bases, and 1 base lay in between. Time point given: persistent/refractory GD, antithyroid drugs over 5 years with positive TRAb. PBMC-derived RNA was used for the TCR library. This sample was included in a study of regulatory T cells in long-lasting Graves disease. Sequencing libraries for TCR beta were prepared with iRepertoire HTBI primers and Arm-PCR of CDR3 regions. MiXCR, run by TCRdb on the multiplex PCR reads, gives a single entry per CDR3 protein. There are roughly 450,000 distinct CDR3 sequences in the sample; about 20% occur only once, and roughly 13% lies in the top ten.

This clonotype was sampled from a female donor with Graves disease. This sample comprised peripheral blood mononuclear cells (PBMCs), obtained when the disease was refractory, from a patient treated with antithyroid drugs. The chain uses TRBV24-1 and TRBJ2-3; no clear D. As DNA, the CDR3 is TGTGCCACCAGTGAAACAGATACGCAGTATTTT. It specifies CATSETDTQYF.